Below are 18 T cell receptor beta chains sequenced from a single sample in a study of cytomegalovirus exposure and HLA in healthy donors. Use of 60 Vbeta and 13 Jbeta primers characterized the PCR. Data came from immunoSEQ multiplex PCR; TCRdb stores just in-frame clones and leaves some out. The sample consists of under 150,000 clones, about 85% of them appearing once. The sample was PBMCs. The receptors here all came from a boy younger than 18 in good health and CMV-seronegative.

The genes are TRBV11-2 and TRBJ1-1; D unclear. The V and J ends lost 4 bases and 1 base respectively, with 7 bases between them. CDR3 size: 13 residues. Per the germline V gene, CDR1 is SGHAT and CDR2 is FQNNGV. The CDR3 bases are TGTGCCAGCAGCTCCCACGGGAACACTGAAGCTTTCTTT. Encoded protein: CASSSHGNTEAFF.

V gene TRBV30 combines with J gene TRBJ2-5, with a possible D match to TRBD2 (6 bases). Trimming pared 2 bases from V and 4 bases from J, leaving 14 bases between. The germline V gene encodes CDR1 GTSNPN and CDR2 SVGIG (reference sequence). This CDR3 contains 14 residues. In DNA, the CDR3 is TGTGCCTGGAGTAAACGGGGAGGAGGAGAGACCCAGTACTTC. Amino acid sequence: CAWSKRGGGETQYF.

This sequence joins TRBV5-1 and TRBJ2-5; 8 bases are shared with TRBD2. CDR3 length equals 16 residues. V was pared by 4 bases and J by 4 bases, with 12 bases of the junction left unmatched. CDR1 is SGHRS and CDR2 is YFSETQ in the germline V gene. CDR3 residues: CASSGGLAGGGETQYF. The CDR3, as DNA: TGCGCCAGCAGCGGCGGTTTGGCGGGAGGAGGAGAGACCCAGTACTTC. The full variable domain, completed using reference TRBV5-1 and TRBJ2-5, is KAGVTQTPRYLIKTRGQQVTLSCSPISGHRSVSWYQQTPGQGLQFLFEYFSETQRNKGNFPGRFSGRQFSNSRSEMNVSTLELGDSALYLCASSGGLAGGGETQYFGPGTRLLVL.

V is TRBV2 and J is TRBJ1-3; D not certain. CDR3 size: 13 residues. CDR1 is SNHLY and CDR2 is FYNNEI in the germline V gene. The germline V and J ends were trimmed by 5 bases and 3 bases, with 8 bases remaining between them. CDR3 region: CASSTGFGNTIYF. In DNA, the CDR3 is TGTGCCAGCAGTACCGGGTTTGGAAACACCATATATTTT.

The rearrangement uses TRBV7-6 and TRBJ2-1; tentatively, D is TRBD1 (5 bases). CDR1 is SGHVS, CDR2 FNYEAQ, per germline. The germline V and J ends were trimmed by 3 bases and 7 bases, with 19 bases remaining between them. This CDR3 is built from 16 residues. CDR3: CASSLEPTVGQNEQFF. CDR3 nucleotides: TGTGCCAGCAGCTTGGAACCGACAGTGGGTCAGAATGAGCAGTTCTTC. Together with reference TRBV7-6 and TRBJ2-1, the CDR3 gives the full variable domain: GAGVSQSPRYKVTKRGQDVALRCDPISGHVSLYWYRQALGQGPEFLTYFNYEAQQDKSGLPNDRFSAERPEGSISTLTIQRTEQRDSAMYRCASSLEPTVGQNEQFFGPGTRLTVL.

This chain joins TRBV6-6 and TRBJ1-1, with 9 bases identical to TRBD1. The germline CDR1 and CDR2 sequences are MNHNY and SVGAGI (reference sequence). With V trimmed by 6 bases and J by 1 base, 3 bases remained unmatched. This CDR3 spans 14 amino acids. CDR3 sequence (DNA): TGTGCCAGCAGCCGGGACAGGGAGAACACTGAAGCTTTCTTT. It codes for CASSRDRENTEAFF.

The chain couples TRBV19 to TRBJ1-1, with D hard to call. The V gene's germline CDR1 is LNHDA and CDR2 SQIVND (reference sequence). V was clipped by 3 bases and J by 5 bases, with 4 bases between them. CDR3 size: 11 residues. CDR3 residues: CASSIGTEAFF. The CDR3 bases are TGTGCCAGTAGTATCGGGACTGAAGCTTTCTTT. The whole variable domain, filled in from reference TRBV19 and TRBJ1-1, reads DGGITQSPKYLFRKEGQNVTLSCEQNLNHDAMYWYRQDPGQGLRLIYYSQIVNDFQKGDIAEGYSVSREKKESFPLTVTSAQKNPTAFYLCASSIGTEAFFGQGTRLTVV.

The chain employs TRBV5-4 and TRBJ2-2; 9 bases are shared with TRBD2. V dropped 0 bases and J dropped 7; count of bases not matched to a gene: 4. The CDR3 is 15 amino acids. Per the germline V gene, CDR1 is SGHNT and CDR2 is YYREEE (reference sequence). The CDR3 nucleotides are TGTGCCAGCAGCTTGGTGCGGGGGGGGGACGGGGAGCTGTTTTTT. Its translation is CASSLVRGGDGELFF.

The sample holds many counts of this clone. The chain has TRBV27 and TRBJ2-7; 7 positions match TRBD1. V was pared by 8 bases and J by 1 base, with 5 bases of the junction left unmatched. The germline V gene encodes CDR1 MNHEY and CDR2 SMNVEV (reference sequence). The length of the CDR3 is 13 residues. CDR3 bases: TGTGCCAGCGGCCCGGGACAGTCCTACGAGCAGTACTTC. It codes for CASGPGQSYEQYF.

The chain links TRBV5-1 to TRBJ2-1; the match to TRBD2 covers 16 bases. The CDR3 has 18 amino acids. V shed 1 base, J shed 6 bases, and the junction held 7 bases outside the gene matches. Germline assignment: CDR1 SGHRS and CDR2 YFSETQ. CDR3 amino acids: CASSLRGLAGGLVNEQFF. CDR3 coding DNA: TGCGCCAGCAGCTTGAGGGGACTAGCGGGGGGGCTAGTCAATGAGCAGTTCTTC.

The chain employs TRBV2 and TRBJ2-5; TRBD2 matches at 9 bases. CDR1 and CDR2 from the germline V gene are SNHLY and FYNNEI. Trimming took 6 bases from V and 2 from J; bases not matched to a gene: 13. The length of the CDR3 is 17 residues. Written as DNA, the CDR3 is TGTGCCAGCAGCCCCGGGGCCAGCGGGGGGCATCAAGAGACCCAGTACTTC. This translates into CASSPGASGGHQETQYF.

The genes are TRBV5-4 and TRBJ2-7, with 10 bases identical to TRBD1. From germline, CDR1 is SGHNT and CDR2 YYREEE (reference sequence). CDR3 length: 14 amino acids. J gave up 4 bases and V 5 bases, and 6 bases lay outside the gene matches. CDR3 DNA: TGTGCCAGCAGTTCCGACAGGGGGCGTTACGAGCAGTACTTC. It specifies CASSSDRGRYEQYF. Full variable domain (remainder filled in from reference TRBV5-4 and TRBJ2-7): ETGVTQSPTHLIKTRGQQVTLRCSSQSGHNTVSWYQQALGQGPQFIFQYYREEENGRGNFPPRFSGLQFPNYSSELNVNALELDDSALYLCASSSDRGRYEQYFGPGTRLTVT.

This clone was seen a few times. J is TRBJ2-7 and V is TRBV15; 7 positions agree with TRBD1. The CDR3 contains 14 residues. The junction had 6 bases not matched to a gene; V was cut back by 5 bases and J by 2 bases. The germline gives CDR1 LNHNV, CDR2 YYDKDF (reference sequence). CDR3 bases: TGTGCCACCAGCCGCTGGGACAGAGCCTACGAGCAGTACTTC. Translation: CATSRWDRAYEQYF.

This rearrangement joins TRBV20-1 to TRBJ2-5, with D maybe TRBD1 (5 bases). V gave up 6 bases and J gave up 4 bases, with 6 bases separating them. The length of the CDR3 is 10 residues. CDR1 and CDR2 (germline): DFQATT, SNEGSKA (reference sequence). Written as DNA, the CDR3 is TGCAGTGCAAGGGGAGAGACCCAGTACTTC. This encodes CSARGETQYF.

The CDR3 bases are TGTGCCAGTTGGGACAGGGTCGCCTACACCTTC. Its protein is CASWDRVAYTF. The chain is built from TRBV19 and TRBJ1-2, with 9 bases identical to TRBD1. The V gene's germline CDR1 is LNHDA and CDR2 SQIVND (reference sequence). The CDR3 consists of 11 residues. J was trimmed by 10 bases and V by 8 bases; bases with no gene match: 5.

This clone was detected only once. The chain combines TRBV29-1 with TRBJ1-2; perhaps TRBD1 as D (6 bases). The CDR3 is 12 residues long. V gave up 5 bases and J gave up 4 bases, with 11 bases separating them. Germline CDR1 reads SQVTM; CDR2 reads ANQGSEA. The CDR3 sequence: CSVSGTPYGYTF. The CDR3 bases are TGCAGCGTTTCCGGGACACCCTATGGCTACACCTTC.

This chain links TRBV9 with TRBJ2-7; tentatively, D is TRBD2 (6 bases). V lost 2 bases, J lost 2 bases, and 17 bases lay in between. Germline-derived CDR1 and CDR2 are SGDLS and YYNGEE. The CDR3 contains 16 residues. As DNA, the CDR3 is TGTGCCAGCAGCGTGATGGGGGACTTAGCGACCTACGAGCAGTACTTC. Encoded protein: CASSVMGDLATYEQYF. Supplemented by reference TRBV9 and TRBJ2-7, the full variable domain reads DSGVTQTPKHLITATGQRVTLRCSPRSGDLSVYWYQQSLDQGLQFLIQYYNGEERAKGNILERFSAQQFPDLHSELNLSSLELGDSALYFCASSVMGDLATYEQYFGPGTRLTVT.

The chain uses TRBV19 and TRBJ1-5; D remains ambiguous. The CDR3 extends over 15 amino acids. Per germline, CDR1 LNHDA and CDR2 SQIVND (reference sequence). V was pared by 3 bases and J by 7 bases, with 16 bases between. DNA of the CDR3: TGTGCCAGTAGTATTGAGGAGGGAGTTGCCCAGCCCCAGCATTTT. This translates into CASSIEEGVAQPQHF.